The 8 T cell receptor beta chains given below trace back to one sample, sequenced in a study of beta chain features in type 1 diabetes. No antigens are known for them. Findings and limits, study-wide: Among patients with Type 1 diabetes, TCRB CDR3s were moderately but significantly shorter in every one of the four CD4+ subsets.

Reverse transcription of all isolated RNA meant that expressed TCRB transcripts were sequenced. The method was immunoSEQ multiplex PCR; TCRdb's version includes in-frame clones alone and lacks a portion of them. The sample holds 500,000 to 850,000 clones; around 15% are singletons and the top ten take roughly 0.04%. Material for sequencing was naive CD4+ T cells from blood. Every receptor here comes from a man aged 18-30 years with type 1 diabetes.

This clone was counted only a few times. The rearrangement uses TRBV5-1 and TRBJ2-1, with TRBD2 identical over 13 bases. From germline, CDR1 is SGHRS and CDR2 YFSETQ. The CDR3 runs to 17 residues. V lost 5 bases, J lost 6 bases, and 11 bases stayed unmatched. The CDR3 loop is CASRARTSGSYSNEQFF. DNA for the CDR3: TGCGCCAGCAGGGCTAGGACTAGCGGGAGTTATAGCAATGAGCAGTTCTTC.

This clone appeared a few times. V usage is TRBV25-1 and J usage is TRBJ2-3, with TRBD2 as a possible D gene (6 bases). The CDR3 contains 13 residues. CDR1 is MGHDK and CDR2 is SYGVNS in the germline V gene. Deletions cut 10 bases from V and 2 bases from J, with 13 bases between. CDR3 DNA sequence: TGTGCCATTTCAGGGAGGAACACAGATACGCAGTATTTT. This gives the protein CAISGRNTDTQYF.

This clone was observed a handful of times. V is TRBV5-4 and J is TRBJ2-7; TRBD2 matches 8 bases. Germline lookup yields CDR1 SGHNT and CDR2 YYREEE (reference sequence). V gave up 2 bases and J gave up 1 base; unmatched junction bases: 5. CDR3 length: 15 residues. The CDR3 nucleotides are TGTGCCAGCAGCTTATCCAGCGGGAGATCCTACGAGCAGTACTTC. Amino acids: CASSLSSGRSYEQYF.

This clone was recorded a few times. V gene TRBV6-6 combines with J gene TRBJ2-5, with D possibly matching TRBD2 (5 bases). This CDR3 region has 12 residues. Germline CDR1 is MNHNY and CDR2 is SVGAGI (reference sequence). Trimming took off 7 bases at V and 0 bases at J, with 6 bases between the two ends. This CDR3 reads CASTGNQETQYF. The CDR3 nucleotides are TGTGCCAGCACCGGGAACCAAGAGACCCAGTACTTC.

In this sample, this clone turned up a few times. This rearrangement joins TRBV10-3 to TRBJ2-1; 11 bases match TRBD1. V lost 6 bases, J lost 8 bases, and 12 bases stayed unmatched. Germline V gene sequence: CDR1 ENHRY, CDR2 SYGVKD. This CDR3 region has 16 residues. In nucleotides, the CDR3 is TGTGCCATCAGACGCACCGGGACAGGGGGGGGATATGAGCAGTTCTTC. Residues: CAIRRTGTGGGYEQFF.

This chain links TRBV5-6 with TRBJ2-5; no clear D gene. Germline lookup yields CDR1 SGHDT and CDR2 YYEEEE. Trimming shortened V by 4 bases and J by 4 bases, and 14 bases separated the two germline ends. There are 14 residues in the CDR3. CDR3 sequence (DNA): TGTGCCAGCAGCCCCAAGGCTTTCGGAGAGACCCAGTACTTC. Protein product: CASSPKAFGETQYF.

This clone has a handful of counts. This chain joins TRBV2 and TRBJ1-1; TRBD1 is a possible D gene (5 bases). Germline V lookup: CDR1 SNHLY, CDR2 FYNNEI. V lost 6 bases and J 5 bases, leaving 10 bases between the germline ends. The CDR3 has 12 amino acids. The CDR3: CASRQGLTEAFF. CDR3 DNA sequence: TGTGCCAGCAGGCAGGGACTAACTGAAGCTTTCTTT.

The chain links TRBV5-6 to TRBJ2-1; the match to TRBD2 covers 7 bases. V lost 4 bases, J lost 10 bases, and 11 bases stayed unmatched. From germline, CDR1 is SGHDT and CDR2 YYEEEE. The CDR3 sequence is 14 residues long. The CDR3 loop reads CASSPSGVRGEQFF. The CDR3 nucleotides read TGTGCCAGCAGCCCGAGCGGGGTCCGTGGAGAGCAGTTCTTC. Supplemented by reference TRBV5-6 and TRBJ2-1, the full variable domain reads DAGVTQSPTHLIKTRGQQVTLRCSPKSGHDTVSWYQQALGQGPQFIFQYYEEEERQRGNFPDRFSGHQFPNYSSELNVNALLLGDSALYLCASSPSGVRGEQFFGPGTRLTVL.